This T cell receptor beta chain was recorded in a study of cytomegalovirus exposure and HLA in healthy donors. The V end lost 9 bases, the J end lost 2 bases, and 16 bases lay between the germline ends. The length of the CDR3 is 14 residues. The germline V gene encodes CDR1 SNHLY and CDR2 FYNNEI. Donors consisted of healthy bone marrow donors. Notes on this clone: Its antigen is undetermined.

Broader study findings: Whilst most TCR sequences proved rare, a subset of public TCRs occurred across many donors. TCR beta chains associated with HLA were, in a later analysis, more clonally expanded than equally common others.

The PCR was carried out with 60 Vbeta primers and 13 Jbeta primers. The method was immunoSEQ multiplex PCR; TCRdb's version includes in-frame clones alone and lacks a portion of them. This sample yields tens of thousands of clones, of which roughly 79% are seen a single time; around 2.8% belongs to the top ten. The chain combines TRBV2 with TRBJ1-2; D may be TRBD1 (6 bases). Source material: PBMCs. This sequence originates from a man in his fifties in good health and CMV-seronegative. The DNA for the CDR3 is TGTGCCAGAACCCCGGGACAAATAAACTATGGCTACACCTTC. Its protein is CARTPGQINYGYTF.